The clone carrying this TCR beta chain was counted at least ten times. The antigen is unknown. The data are from a study of identical twins. Study results and caveats: Modelling approaches yielded underestimates of out-of-frame TCR alpha sharing between monozygotic twins. With abundant cord blood beta clonotypes, insertions were fewer; memory repertoires showed no such pattern.

Template switching added a universal primer site, and cDNA bore unique molecular identifiers. MiXCR was run by TCRdb on the 5' RACE reads, yielding one entry per CDR3 protein. The profile shows hundreds of thousands of distinct CDR3 sequences, just over 7% of them singletons. The germline V gene has CDR1 KGHDR and CDR2 SFDVKD. V lost 2 bases, J lost 6 bases, and 6 bases stayed unmatched. The CDR3 has 16 amino acids. The same sample was also used in a study of yellow fever vaccine responses in identical twins.

The receptor's source is a woman aged 18 to 35 in good health. V usage is TRBV24-1 and J usage is TRBJ2-1, with 10 bases fitting TRBD1. The sequenced sample consisted of PBMCs. The CDR3 bases are TGTGCCACCAGTGATTGGGGACAGGGGTTTTTCAATGAGCAGTTCTTC. Translation: CATSDWGQGFFNEQFF.